This T cell receptor (beta chain) originates from a study of cytomegalovirus exposure and HLA in healthy donors. Concerning this clone: Its antigen is unidentified.

This CDR3 is built from 14 residues. The junction had 4 bases not matched to a gene; V was cut back by 5 bases and J by 4 bases. CDR1 is SGHVS and CDR2 is FNYEAQ in the germline V gene. Overall study findings and caveats: The study designated about 160 TCR beta chains cytomegalovirus-associated. Later, an analysis showed that TCR beta chains associated with HLA were more clonally expanded than others that were equally common. In terms of immune exposure information, only CMV serostatus was available. It was reported in a later analysis that an Asian-associated ancestry cluster showed fewer N-insertions than the approximately 700-donor mean.

PCR was performed using 60 Vbeta and 13 Jbeta primers. Libraries were prepared by immunoSEQ multiplex PCR; TCRdb keeps only in-frame clonotypes and omits some of them. The sample records roughly 130,000 clones, about four fifths being singletons. The TCR sequence derives from a male donor in good health and CMV-seropositive. The chain carries TRBV7-6 and TRBJ2-2; 7 bases line up with TRBD2. Material for sequencing was PBMCs. CDR3 region: CASSLSGGTGELFF. CDR3 bases: TGTGCCAGCAGCCTGTCGGGAGGCACCGGGGAGCTGTTTTTT. Full variable domain (rest looked up from reference TRBV7-6 and TRBJ2-2): GAGVSQSPRYKVTKRGQDVALRCDPISGHVSLYWYRQALGQGPEFLTYFNYEAQQDKSGLPNDRFSAERPEGSISTLTIQRTEQRDSAMYRCASSLSGGTGELFFGEGSRLTVL.